This T cell receptor beta chain originates from a study of tissue T cells after allogeneic stem cell transplantation. The CDR3 has 10 residues. Germline CDR1 GFQATS, CDR2 STVNSAI. V shed 6 bases and J shed 5 bases, with 7 bases lying between them. This clone came up once. Genes here carry mouse names. The read gets to within 1 residue of the CDR3 end, and the germline J gene fills in the rest. The table came from immunoSEQ multiplex PCR; TCRdb's copy has only in-frame clones and leaves some out. The repertoire holds approximately 45,000 clones, with about three quarters as singletons. This sequence was found in a pool of C57BL/6 mice in good health. This chain connects TRBV20 to TRBJ1-1; a possible D gene is TRBD1 (6 bases). The sequenced sample was sorted cells pooled from one or two spleens. Partial CDR3 DNA: TGTGGTGCCGGGACAACAGAAGTCTTC. It codes for CGAGTTEVF. The whole CDR3 is CGAGTTEVFF.